The subject of this entry is one T cell receptor (beta chain). The antigen remains unidentified. There are 15 residues in the CDR3. V was pared by 3 bases and J by 0 bases, with 8 bases between. Germline loops: CDR1 LNHDA, CDR2 SQIVND (reference sequence). The sample is drawn from a study of cytomegalovirus exposure and HLA in healthy donors. The study's findings and limits: Many donors shared some public TCRs, even though most TCR sequences were rare. Reportedly, TCR beta sequences accurately predicted HLA-A and HLA-B alleles in most subjects.

PCR used 60 Vbeta primers and 13 Jbeta primers. Sequencing was performed with immunoSEQ multiplex PCR; in TCRdb, only in-frame clones are kept and a portion is missing. The repertoire holds 130,000 or so clones, with 60% to 80% as singletons. V is TRBV19 and J is TRBJ2-2; unclear D gene. The sequenced sample was PBMCs. The receptor was isolated from a male donor in good health and CMV-seronegative. CDR3 residues: CASSISIANTGELFF. For the CDR3, the DNA is TGTGCCAGTAGTATTAGTATCGCGAACACCGGGGAGCTGTTTTTT.